The rows below give T cell receptor beta chains drawn from one sample of a study of T cells after yellow fever vaccination. One entry per CDR3 protein results from TCRdb running MiXCR on the 5' RACE reads. The table has roughly 500,000 distinct CDR3 sequences, roughly a fifth seen once. The sequencing used PBMCs, collected 15 days after the yellow fever booster vaccination. These receptors all stem from a man in his thirties or forties who received the YFV17D yellow fever vaccine. Each CDR3 is given with its conserved first and last residue. D genes are given only for firm matches. Where a row states a size, it is once, few, many or the class of an expanded clone; other rows omit it.

abundance: NA; j_gene: TRBJ2-7; d_gene: TRBD2; v_gene: TRBV4-3; CDR3nt: TGCGCCAGCAGCCAATCCCCTAGCGGGACCTACGAGCAGTACTTC; CDR3aa: CASSQSPSGTYEQYF
abundance: few; j_gene: TRBJ2-6; d_gene: NA; v_gene: TRBV11-2; CDR3nt: TGTGCCAGCGCCTTGGGGACCATGGCGCTCTCTCGGGCCAACGTCCTGACTTTC; CDR3aa: CASALGTMALSRANVLTF
abundance: NA; j_gene: TRBJ2-3; d_gene: TRBD1; v_gene: TRBV23-1; CDR3nt: TGCGCCAGCAGTCCCCCCCGGGACAGGGACCCAGATACGCAGTATTTT; CDR3aa: CASSPPRDRDPDTQYF
abundance: NA; j_gene: TRBJ2-1; d_gene: TRBD2; v_gene: TRBV5-5; CDR3nt: TGTGCCAGCAGCCTGATAGCGGGAGGGCTAAACAATGAGCAGTTCTTC; CDR3aa: CASSLIAGGLNNEQFF
abundance: NA; j_gene: TRBJ2-1; d_gene: NA; v_gene: TRBV20-1; CDR3nt: TGCAGTGCTAGAGACATAGCCGCAGGTTTCCATGAGCAGTTCTTC; CDR3aa: CSARDIAAGFHEQFF
abundance: NA; j_gene: TRBJ2-1; d_gene: TRBD2; v_gene: TRBV12-3/TRBV12-4; CDR3nt: TGTGCCAGCAGCCTAGGGACTAGCGGGGGTGGTGAGCAGTTCTTC; CDR3aa: CASSLGTSGGGEQFF
abundance: NA; j_gene: TRBJ2-1; d_gene: NA; v_gene: TRBV11-1; CDR3nt: TGTGCCAGCAGCTTGGGTGGGCCCTCCTACAATGAGCAGTTCTTC; CDR3aa: CASSLGGPSYNEQFF
abundance: many; j_gene: TRBJ2-1; d_gene: NA; v_gene: TRBV7-7; CDR3nt: TGTGCCAGCAGCTTCGGGCAGGGCAATGAGCAGTTCTTC; CDR3aa: CASSFGQGNEQFF
abundance: few; j_gene: TRBJ1-2; d_gene: NA; v_gene: TRBV6-5; CDR3nt: TGTGCCAGCAGTTACGGTAGACAAGACTATGGCTACACCTTC; CDR3aa: CASSYGRQDYGYTF
abundance: NA; j_gene: TRBJ2-5; d_gene: NA; v_gene: TRBV10-3; CDR3nt: TGTGCCATCAGTGAGTCTTCGGGGGTGGAGACCCAGTACTTC; CDR3aa: CAISESSGVETQYF
abundance: many; j_gene: TRBJ2-2; d_gene: TRBD1; v_gene: TRBV7-9; CDR3nt: TGTGCCAGCAGTCGGGACAGAATTAACACCGGGGAGCTGTTTTTT; CDR3aa: CASSRDRINTGELFF
abundance: NA; j_gene: TRBJ2-3; d_gene: TRBD2; v_gene: TRBV4-2; CDR3nt: TGTGCCAGCAGCCAAGGTCCTAGCGGACCCACAGATACGCAGTATTTT; CDR3aa: CASSQGPSGPTDTQYF
abundance: NA; j_gene: TRBJ2-6; d_gene: TRBD1; v_gene: TRBV24-1; CDR3nt: TGTGCCACCAGTGGCCGGGACAGGGTAAAAGGTGGGGCCAACGTCCTGACTTTC; CDR3aa: CATSGRDRVKGGANVLTF
abundance: few; j_gene: TRBJ2-4; d_gene: NA; v_gene: TRBV6-2/TRBV6-3; CDR3nt: TGTGCCAGCACAGGACTAGCCAAAAACATTCAGTACTTC; CDR3aa: CASTGLAKNIQYF
abundance: NA; j_gene: TRBJ2-7; d_gene: TRBD2; v_gene: TRBV5-4; CDR3nt: TGTGCCAGCAGGCCCGGGACTAGCCTTTTTCACGAGCAGTACTTC; CDR3aa: CASRPGTSLFHEQYF
abundance: few; j_gene: TRBJ2-7; d_gene: NA; v_gene: TRBV20-1; CDR3nt: TGCAGTGCTAGAGATAGGAAGGACCCCTCCTACGAGCAGTACTTC; CDR3aa: CSARDRKDPSYEQYF